This T cell receptor beta chain was sequenced in a study of post-analysis software for immune sequencing data. General study points: Roughly five TRBV segments appeared more often in patients than in controls, and TRBV5-6, TRBV5-1 and TRBV20-1 were among these. Co-batched samples clustered tightly together by F measure.

Per the germline V gene, CDR1 is SGHRS and CDR2 is YFSETQ. J lost 9 bases, V lost 1 base, and 7 bases had no gene match. The CDR3 has 15 residues. Worth noting for this clonotype: What it binds is not known.

Unique molecular identifiers were present in the TCR beta cDNA libraries. MiXCR was run by TCRdb on the PCR reads, yielding one entry per CDR3 protein. The table records roughly 730,000 distinct CDR3 sequences, 25% to 30% of them present only once. The origin of this receptor is a girl aged 5-17 years with multiple sclerosis. V gene TRBV5-1 combines with J gene TRBJ2-1, with 10 bases that match TRBD2. The sequencing input was blood. CDR3 sequence (DNA): TGCGCCAGCAGCTTGTACCTAGCGGGGGATCGTGAGCAGTTCTTC. Protein sequence: CASSLYLAGDREQFF.